Reported below is one T cell receptor (beta chain). These data come from a study of T cell responses to AZD1222 COVID-19 vaccine. Clones were sequenced by immunoSEQ multiplex PCR, and TCRdb holds only the in-frame ones, with some missing. The sample yields 100,000 to 120,000 clones, roughly 89% seen once. There are 17 residues in the CDR3. Germline loops: CDR1 KGHDR, CDR2 SFDVKD. V lost 2 bases to trimming and J lost 7 bases; unmatched junction nucleotides: 10. This rearrangement joins TRBV24-1 to TRBJ2-2; 9 bases are a match to TRBD1. Material: peripheral blood, obtained 28 days after the second AZD1222 dose. This TCR came from an adult who received the AZD1222 COVID-19 vaccine. The CDR3 DNA is TGTGCCACCAGTGATTCGTTGGGGACAGGGATCGACGGGGAGCTGTTTTTT. Residues: CATSDSLGTGIDGELFF.